These 15 T cell receptor beta chains came from one sample sequenced in a study of T cell repertoires in cytomegalovirus infection (dated by TCRdb to the late 2010s). Instrument on record: Illumina HiSeq 1500. The public reads were quality trimmed at Q25 with fastp and then assembled into clones with MiXCR by TCRdb, keeping productive beta chains. All rows with the same CDR3 protein become a single entry with the most common DNA and genes. This sample lists about 890,000 distinct CDR3 sequences; around 32% were detected once. The top ten clones comprise roughly 12% of the sample. Read against the paper, the sample's treatment or condition label means: in vitro stimulation with specific CMV peptide epitopes to enrich CMV-specific T cells. Their antigens are not known. This specimen consisted of cultured CD8+ T cells from PBMCs, obtained from culture after CMV antigen stimulation. The receptor source for this set is a human donor in good health (CMV status not recorded). Some clones in this sample may be carry-over from other donors' samples.

This clonotype was seen only once. One base away lies a much larger clone, so this may be a sequencing read error. The gene calls are TRBV7-2 and TRBJ1-4; D perhaps matches TRBD1 (5 bases). Germline V gene sequence: CDR1 SGHTA, CDR2 FQGNSA. Trimming removed 5 bases at V and 2 bases at J, with 15 bases between. The CDR3 length is 16 residues. Written as DNA, the CDR3 is TGTGCCAGCAGCCCGCCCCCCAGGGAGACTAATGAAAAACTGTTTTTT. It codes for CASSPPPRETNEKLFF.

The rearrangement joins TRBV3-1 to TRBJ1-4; unclear D gene. V lost 3 bases and J lost 0, with 17 bases in between. Germline-derived CDR1 and CDR2 are LGHDT and YNNKEL (reference sequence). This CDR3 contains 18 residues. CDR3 nucleotide sequence: TGTGCCAGCAGCCATGGGTTTCTGGAAGCGGCAACTAATGAAAAACTGTTTTTT. This gives the protein CASSHGFLEAATNEKLFF.

This clonotype appeared many times. The chain couples TRBV7-9 to TRBJ2-2; D unresolved. Per germline, CDR1 SEHNR and CDR2 FQNEAQ (reference sequence). The CDR3 consists of 14 residues. Trimming took 5 bases from V and 9 from J, leaving 16 bases between them. The CDR3 here is CASSPTIRPRELFF. DNA of the CDR3: TGTGCCAGCAGCCCGACGATTCGCCCCAGGGAGCTGTTTTTT.

This clonotype has only a few counts. This sequence joins TRBV20-1 and TRBJ2-3; D may be TRBD2 (5 bases). The CDR3 runs to 16 residues. Germline values: CDR1 DFQATT, CDR2 SNEGSKA (reference sequence). Trimming stripped 5 bases from V and 0 bases from J, with 18 bases between. CDR3 sequence (DNA): TGCAGTGCTTCAGAACAACTAGTTACTAGCACAGATACGCAGTATTTT. It is translated as CSASEQLVTSTDTQYF.

V usage is TRBV6-4 and J usage is TRBJ1-1, with TRBD1 identical over 7 bases. Germline V gene lookup returns CDR1 MRHNA and CDR2 SNTAGT. The CDR3 has 15 residues. V gave up 0 bases and J gave up 1 base; unmatched junction bases: 2. The CDR3 nucleotides read TGTGCCAGCAGTGACTCGGGACAGAGGAACACTGAAGCTTTCTTT. Translated, it gives CASSDSGQRNTEAFF.

This clonotype was recorded a few times. In DNA form, the CDR3 reads TGCGCCAGCAGCACATACCGGTGGGGGGGGAACACCGGGGAGCTGTTTTTT. Amino acid sequence: CASSTYRWGGNTGELFF. The V call is TRBV4-3, the J call TRBJ2-2; the match to TRBD2 covers 7 bases. The CDR3 runs to 17 residues. Germline loops: CDR1 LGHNA, CDR2 YSLEER. Unmatched junction bases numbered 10, after V lost 5 bases and J lost 1 base.

This clonotype has more than one count but fewer than ten. This sequence joins TRBV11-2 and TRBJ2-1; TRBD2 matches at 7 bases. CDR3 size: 17 residues. J was trimmed by 9 bases and V by 5 bases; bases with no gene match: 19. Germline V gene lookup returns CDR1 SGHAT and CDR2 FQNNGV. In nucleotides, the CDR3 is TGTGCCAGCAGCCTTAAATGGGGGGGGGGACCTCTCACTGAGCAGTTCTTC. It specifies CASSLKWGGGPLTEQFF.

V gene TRBV28 combines with J gene TRBJ2-7; either TRBD1 or TRBD2 may fit D (5 bases each). The germline V and J ends were trimmed by 6 bases and 0 bases, with 15 bases remaining between them. The CDR3 is 15 residues long. The germline CDR1 and CDR2 sequences are MDHEN and SYDVKM. The CDR3 sequence: CASRPHEGSSYEQYF. CDR3 DNA sequence: TGTGCCAGCAGGCCCCATGAGGGGAGCTCCTACGAGCAGTACTTC.

As concerns this clonotype: The junction departs from germline at one end; a sequencing error may be responsible. The rearrangement uses TRBV27 and TRBJ2-5, with 7 bases aligning to TRBD2. Germline V CDR1 and CDR2: MNHEY, SMNVEV (reference sequence). The CDR3 is 12 amino acids. This chain's CDR3 is CVSSTGGETQYF. The CDR3 bases are TGTGTCAGCAGTACGGGAGGAGAGACCCAGTACTTC.

CDR3 in DNA: TGTGCCAGCAGTTACGTGGCCGAGAACACTGAAGCTTTCTTT. The encoded protein is CASSYVAENTEAFF. The chain links TRBV6-6 to TRBJ1-1; D is uncertain. Germline CDR1 is MNHNY and CDR2 is SVGAGI (reference sequence). There are 14 residues in the CDR3. Deletions cut 2 bases from V and 1 base from J, with 8 bases between.

This clonotype has more than one count but fewer than ten. The rearrangement joins TRBV18 to TRBJ1-1; D is unresolved. Trimming cost V 3 bases and J 1 base, with 9 bases left between them. The CDR3 loop spans 14 amino acids. The germline CDR1 and CDR2 sequences are KGHSH and LQKENI. DNA of the CDR3: TGTGCCAGCTCACCTTACGGGAGGAACACTGAAGCTTTCTTT. Its protein product is CASSPYGRNTEAFF.

V gene TRBV6-8 combines with J gene TRBJ2-1; D is possibly TRBD2 (5 bases). The CDR3 extends over 16 amino acids. The germline V and J ends were trimmed by 2 bases and 4 bases, with 15 bases remaining between them. CDR1 is MNHGY and CDR2 is SAAAGT in the germline V gene. The CDR3 protein is CASSYETGSGYNEQFF. CDR3 DNA sequence: TGTGCCAGCAGTTACGAGACGGGAAGCGGATACAATGAGCAGTTCTTC.

A word on this clonotype: The junction differs from germline at one of its ends, possibly a read error. The CDR3 DNA reads TGTGTCAGCAGTTTACTTGGGGGGACTAGGAGTACCGGGGAGCTGTTTTTT. Translation gives CVSSLLGGTRSTGELFF. This chain joins TRBV27 and TRBJ2-2; 8 positions agree with TRBD2. This CDR3 spans 17 amino acids. Germline V gene lookup returns CDR1 MNHEY and CDR2 SMNVEV (reference sequence).

V and J are TRBV10-2 and TRBJ2-7; D gene ambiguous. Germline CDR1 and CDR2: WSHSY and SAAADI. The germline V and J ends were trimmed by 2 bases and 7 bases, with 12 bases remaining between them. The CDR3 is made up of 13 amino acids. The CDR3 coding sequence is TGCGCCAGCAGTGAGGGCACCCTGGGGGAGCAGTACGTC. Amino acid sequence: CASSEGTLGEQYV.

The V gene is TRBV6-8, the J gene TRBJ2-7; 15 bases match TRBD2. Germline trimming cut 5 bases from V and 0 bases from J; bases unmatched to any gene: 8. Germline CDR1 and CDR2: MNHGY and SAAAGT. This CDR3 has 18 amino acids. The DNA for the CDR3 is TGTGCCAGCAGTCCCGGGACTAGCGGGGGGTCCCACTCCTACGAGCAGTACGTC. This translates into CASSPGTSGGSHSYEQYV.